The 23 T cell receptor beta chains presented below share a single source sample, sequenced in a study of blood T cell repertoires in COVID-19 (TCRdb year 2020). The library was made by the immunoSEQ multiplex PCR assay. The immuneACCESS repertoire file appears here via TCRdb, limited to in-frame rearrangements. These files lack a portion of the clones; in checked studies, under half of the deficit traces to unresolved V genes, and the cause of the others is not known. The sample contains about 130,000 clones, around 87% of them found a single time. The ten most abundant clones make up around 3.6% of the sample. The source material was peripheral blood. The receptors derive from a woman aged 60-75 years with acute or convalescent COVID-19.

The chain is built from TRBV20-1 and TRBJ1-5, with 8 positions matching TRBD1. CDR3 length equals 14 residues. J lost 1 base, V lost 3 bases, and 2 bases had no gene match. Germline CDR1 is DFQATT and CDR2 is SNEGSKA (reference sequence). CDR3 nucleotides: TGCAGTGCTAGTCAGGGGGCCAGCAATCAGCCCCAGCATTTT. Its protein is CSASQGASNQPQHF.

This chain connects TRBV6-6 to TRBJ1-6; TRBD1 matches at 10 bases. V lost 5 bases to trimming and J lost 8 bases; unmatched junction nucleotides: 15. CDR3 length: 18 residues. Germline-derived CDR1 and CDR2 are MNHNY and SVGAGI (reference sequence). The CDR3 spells CASSPVRDRGPKYSPLHF. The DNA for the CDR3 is TGTGCCAGCAGTCCTGTCCGGGACAGGGGACCTAAGTATTCACCCCTCCACTTT.

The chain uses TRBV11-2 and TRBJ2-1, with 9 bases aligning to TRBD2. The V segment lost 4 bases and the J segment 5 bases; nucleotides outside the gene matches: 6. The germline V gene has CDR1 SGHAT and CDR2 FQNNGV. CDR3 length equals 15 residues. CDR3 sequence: CASSSRLAVNNEQFF. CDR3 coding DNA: TGTGCCAGCAGCTCACGACTAGCGGTAAACAATGAGCAGTTCTTC.

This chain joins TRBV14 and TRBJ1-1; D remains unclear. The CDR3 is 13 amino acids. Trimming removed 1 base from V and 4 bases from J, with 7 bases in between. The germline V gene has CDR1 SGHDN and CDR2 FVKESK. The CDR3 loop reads CASSQGGFTEAFF. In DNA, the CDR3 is TGTGCCAGCAGCCAAGGAGGGTTCACTGAAGCTTTCTTT.

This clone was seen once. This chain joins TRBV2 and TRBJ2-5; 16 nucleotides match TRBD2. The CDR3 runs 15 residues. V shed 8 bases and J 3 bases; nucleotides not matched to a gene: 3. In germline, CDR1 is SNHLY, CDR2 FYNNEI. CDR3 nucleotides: TGTGCCAGCGGGACTAGCGGGAGGGCTGAAGAGACCCAGTACTTC. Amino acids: CASGTSGRAEETQYF.

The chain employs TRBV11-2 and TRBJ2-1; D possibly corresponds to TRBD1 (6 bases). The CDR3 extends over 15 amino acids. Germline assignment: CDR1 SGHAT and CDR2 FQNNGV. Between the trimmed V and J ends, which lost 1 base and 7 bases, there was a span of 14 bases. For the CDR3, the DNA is TGTGCCAGCAGCTTAGTCTCAGGGGTGGGGAATGAGCAGTTCTTC. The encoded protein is CASSLVSGVGNEQFF.

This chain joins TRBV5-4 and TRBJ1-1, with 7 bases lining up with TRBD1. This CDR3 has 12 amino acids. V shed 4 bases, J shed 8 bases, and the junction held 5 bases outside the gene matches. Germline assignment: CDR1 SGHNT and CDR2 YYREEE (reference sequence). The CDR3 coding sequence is TGTGCCAGCAGCCCAACAGGGGCGGAAGCTTTCTTT. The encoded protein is CASSPTGAEAFF. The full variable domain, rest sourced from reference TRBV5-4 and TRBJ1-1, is ETGVTQSPTHLIKTRGQQVTLRCSSQSGHNTVSWYQQALGQGPQFIFQYYREEENGRGNFPPRFSGLQFPNYSSELNVNALELDDSALYLCASSPTGAEAFFGQGTRLTVV.

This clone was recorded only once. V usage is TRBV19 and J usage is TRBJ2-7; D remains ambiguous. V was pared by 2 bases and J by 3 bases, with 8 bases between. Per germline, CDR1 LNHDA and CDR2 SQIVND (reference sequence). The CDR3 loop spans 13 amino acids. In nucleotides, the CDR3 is TGTGCCAGTAGTATAAGTGCAGTCTACGAGCAGTACTTC. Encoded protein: CASSISAVYEQYF.

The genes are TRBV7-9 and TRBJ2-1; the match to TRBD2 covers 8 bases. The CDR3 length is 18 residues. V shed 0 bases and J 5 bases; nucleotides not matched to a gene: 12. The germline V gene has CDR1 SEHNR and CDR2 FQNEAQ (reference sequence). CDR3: CASSLAHSGVLLDNEQFF. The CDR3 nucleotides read TGTGCCAGCAGCTTAGCGCATAGCGGGGTCCTTTTGGACAATGAGCAGTTCTTC.

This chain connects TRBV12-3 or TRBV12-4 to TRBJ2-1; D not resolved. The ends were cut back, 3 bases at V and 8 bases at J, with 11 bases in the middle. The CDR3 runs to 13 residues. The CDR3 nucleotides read TGTGCCAGCAGTTTTGATCGGCAGGATGAGCAGTTCTTC. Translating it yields CASSFDRQDEQFF.

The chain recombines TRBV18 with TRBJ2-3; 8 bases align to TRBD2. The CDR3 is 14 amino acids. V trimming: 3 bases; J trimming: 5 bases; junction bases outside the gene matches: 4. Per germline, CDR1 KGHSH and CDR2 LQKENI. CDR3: CASSPGLGKDTQYF. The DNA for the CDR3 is TGTGCCAGCTCACCGGGACTAGGAAAAGATACGCAGTATTTT.

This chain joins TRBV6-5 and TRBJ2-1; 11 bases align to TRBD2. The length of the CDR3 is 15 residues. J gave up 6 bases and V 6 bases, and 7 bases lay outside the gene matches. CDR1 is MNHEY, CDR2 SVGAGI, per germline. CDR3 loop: CASRETSGDFNEQFF. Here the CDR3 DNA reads TGTGCCAGCAGGGAGACTAGCGGGGATTTCAATGAGCAGTTCTTC.

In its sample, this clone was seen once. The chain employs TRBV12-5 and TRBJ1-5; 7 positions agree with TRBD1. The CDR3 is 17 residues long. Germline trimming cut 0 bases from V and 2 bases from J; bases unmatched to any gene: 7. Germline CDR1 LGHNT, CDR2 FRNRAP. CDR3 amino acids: CASGLVRRRGGNQPQHF. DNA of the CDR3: TGTGCTAGTGGTTTGGTACGTCGCAGGGGGGGCAATCAGCCCCAGCATTTT.

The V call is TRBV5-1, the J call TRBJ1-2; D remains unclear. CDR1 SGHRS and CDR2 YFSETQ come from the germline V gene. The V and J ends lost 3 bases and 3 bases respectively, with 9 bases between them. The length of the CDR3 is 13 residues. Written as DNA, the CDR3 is TGCGCCAGCAGCTCAAGAACTTACTATGGCTACACCTTC. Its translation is CASSSRTYYGYTF.

The CDR3 loop reads CASRNHGTGYGYTF. CDR3 in DNA: TGTGCCAGCAGGAACCATGGGACTGGCTATGGCTACACCTTC. The V call is TRBV28, the J call TRBJ1-2; maybe TRBD1 (5 bases). CDR1 and CDR2 from the germline V gene are MDHEN and SYDVKM. V was cut by 6 bases and J by 4 bases, with 15 bases left in between. The CDR3 runs to 14 residues.

This CDR3 is CSVRSTGRREKLFF. The CDR3 region has the DNA TGCAGCGTGAGGTCGACAGGGCGACGAGAAAAACTGTTTTTT. J is TRBJ1-4 and V is TRBV29-1; TRBD1 matches at 7 bases. Looked up from germline, CDR1 is SQVTM and CDR2 is ANQGSEA. V lost 6 bases, J lost 8 bases, and 12 bases stayed unmatched. The CDR3 totals 14 residues.

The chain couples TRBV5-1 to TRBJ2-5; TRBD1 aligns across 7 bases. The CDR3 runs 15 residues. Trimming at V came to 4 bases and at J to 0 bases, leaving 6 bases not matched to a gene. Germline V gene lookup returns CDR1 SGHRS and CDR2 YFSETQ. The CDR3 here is CASSGQARNQETQYF. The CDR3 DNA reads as TGCGCCAGCAGCGGACAGGCGAGGAACCAAGAGACCCAGTACTTC.

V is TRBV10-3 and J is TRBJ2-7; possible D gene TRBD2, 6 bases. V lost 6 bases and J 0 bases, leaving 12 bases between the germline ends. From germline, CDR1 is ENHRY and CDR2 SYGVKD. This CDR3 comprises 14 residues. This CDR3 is CAIRRDLSSYEQYF. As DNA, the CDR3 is TGTGCCATCAGACGGGACTTAAGCTCCTACGAGCAGTACTTC.

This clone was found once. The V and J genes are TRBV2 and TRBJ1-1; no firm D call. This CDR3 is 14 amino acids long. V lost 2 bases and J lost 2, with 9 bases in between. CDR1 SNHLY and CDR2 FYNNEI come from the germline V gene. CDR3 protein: CASSEYRANTEAFF. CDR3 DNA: TGTGCCAGCAGTGAATACAGAGCTAACACTGAAGCTTTCTTT.

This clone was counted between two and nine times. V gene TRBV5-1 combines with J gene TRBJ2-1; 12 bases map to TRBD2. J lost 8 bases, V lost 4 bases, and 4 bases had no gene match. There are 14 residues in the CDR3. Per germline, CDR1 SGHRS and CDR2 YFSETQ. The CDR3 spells CASSPGLAGDEQFF. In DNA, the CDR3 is TGCGCCAGCAGCCCGGGACTAGCGGGCGATGAGCAGTTCTTC.

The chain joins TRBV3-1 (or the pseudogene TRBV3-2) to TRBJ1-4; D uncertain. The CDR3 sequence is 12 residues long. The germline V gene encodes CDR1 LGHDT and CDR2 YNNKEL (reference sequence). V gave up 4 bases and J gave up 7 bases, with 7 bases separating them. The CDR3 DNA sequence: TGTGCCAGCAGCCCCCCGGGTGAAAAACTGTTTTTT. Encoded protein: CASSPPGEKLFF.

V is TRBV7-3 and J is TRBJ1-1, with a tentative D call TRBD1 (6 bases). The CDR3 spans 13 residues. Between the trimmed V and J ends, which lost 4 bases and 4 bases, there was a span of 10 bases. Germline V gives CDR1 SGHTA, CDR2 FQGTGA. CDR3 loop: CASSSTQGTEAFF. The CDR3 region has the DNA TGTGCCAGCAGCTCGACACAGGGCACTGAAGCTTTCTTT.

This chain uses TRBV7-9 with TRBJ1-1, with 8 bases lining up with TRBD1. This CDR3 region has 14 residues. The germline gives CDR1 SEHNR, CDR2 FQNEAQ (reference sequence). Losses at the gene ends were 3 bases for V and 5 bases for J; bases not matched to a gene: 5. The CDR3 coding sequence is TGTGCCAGCAGCTTTACAGGGGGAGATACTGAAGCTTTCTTT. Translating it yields CASSFTGGDTEAFF.